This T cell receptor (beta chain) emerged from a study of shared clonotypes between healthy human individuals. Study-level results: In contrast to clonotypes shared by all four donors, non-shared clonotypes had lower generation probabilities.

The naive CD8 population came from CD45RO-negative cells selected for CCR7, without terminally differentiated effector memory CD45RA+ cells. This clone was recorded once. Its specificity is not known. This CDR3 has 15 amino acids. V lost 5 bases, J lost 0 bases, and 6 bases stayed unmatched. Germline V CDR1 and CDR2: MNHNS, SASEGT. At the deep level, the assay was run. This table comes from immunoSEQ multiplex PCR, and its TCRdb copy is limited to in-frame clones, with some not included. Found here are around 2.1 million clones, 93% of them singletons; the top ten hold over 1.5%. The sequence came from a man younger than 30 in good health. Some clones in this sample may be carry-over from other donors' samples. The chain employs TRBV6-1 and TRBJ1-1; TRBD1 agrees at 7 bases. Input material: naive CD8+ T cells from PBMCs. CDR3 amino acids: CASSNYRGMNTEAFF. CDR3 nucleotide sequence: TGTGCCAGCAGTAACTACAGGGGCATGAACACTGAAGCTTTCTTT.